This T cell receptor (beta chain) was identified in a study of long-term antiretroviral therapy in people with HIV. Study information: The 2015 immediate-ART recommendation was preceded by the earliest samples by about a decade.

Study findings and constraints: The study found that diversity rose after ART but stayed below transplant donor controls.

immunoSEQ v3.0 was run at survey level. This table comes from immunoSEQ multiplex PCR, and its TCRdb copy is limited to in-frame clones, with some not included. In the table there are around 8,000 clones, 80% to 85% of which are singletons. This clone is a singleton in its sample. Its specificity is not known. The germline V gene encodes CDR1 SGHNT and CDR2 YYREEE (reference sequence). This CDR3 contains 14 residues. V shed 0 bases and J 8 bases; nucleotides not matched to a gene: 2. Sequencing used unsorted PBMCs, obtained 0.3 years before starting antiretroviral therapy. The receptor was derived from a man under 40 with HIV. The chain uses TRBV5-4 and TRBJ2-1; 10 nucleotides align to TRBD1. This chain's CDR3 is CASSLGDRGDEQFF. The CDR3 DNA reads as TGTGCCAGCAGCTTGGGGGACAGGGGTGATGAGCAGTTCTTC.